This is a list of T cell receptor beta chains from one sample in a study of immune characterization of retroperitoneal liposarcoma. TCRdb called the PCR reads again in MiXCR, with one record for every CDR3 protein. The sample lists some 10,000 distinct CDR3 sequences, 27% occurring once. Sequenced sample: tumor tissue. Receptor source: a female donor with retroperitoneal liposarcoma. CDR3s include the opening cysteine and the closing phenylalanine or tryptophan. The D gene is left open where the match is weak. Clone sizes are given selectively: once, few, many, or a class where the clone is expanded.

J gene,V gene,clone size,D gene,CDR3 DNA,CDR3 protein
TRBJ2-1,TRBV7-2,medium-sized,.,TGTGCCAGCGGGGACTTCTACAATGAGCAGTTCTTC,CASGDFYNEQFF
TRBJ2-1,TRBV6-1,few,TRBD1,TGTGCCAGCAGACAGGGGGAACCCTACGAGCAGTTCTTC,CASRQGEPYEQFF
TRBJ1-5,TRBV6-5,.,TRBD1,TGTGCCAGCAGTTACTCGGGACAGCTTTACCAGCCCCAGCATTTT,CASSYSGQLYQPQHF
TRBJ2-5,TRBV6-4,.,TRBD2,TGTGCCAGCAGTGCCCCCGGGACTAGCGGGAGGGCCCAGTACTTC,CASSAPGTSGRAQYF
TRBJ2-1,TRBV6-1,.,.,TGTGCCAGCAGTTACCGCCCCTACGAGCAGTTCTTC,CASSYRPYEQFF
TRBJ2-1,TRBV6-6,.,TRBD2,TGTGCCAGCAGTTACTCTTCTAGCGGGAGTTTCGAGCAGTTCTTC,CASSYSSSGSFEQFF
TRBJ1-2,TRBV4-1,.,TRBD1,TGCGCCAGCAGCCCGCAGGGGGCCACAACTAACTATGGCTACACCTTC,CASSPQGATTNYGYTF
TRBJ2-1,TRBV12-3/TRBV12-4,many,TRBD2,TGTGCCAGCAGTTTGGGCGGGGGGTCCTACAATGAGCAGTTCTTC,CASSLGGGSYNEQFF
TRBJ2-3,TRBV6-5,.,TRBD1,TGTGCCAGCAGGGTACAGGGGGGCACCACAGATACGCAGTATTTT,CASRVQGGTTDTQYF
TRBJ2-3,TRBV10-1,medium-sized,.,TGCGCCAGCAGTGACGGAGGGAAAGGGATAGATACGCAGTATTTT,CASSDGGKGIDTQYF
TRBJ1-2,TRBV6-1,.,TRBD1,TGTGCCAGCATCAACAGGGGGCTACCCTATGGCTACACCTTC,CASINRGLPYGYTF